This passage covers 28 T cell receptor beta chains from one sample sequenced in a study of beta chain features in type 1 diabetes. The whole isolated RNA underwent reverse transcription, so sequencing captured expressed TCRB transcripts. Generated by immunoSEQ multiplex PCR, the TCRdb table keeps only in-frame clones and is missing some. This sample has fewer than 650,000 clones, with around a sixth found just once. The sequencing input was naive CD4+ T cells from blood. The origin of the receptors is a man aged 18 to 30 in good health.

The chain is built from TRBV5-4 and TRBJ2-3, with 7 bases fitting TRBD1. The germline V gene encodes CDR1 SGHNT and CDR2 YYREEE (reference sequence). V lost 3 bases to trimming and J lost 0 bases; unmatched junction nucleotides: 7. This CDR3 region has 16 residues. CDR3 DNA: TGTGCCAGCAGCTCTTACAGGGGCTCAAGCACAGATACGCAGTATTTT. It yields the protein CASSSYRGSSTDTQYF.

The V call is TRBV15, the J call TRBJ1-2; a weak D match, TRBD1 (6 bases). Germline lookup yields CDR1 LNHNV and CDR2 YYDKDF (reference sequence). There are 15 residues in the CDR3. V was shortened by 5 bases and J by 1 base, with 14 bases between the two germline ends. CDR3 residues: CATSGWTEFNYGYTF. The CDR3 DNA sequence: TGTGCCACCAGCGGTTGGACAGAGTTTAACTATGGCTACACCTTC. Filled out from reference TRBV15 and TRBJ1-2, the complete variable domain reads DAMVIQNPRYQVTQFGKPVTLSCSQTLNHNVMYWYQQKSSQAPKLLFHYYDKDFNNEADTPDNFQSRRPNTSFCFLDIRSPGLGDTAMYLCATSGWTEFNYGYTFGSGTRLTVV.

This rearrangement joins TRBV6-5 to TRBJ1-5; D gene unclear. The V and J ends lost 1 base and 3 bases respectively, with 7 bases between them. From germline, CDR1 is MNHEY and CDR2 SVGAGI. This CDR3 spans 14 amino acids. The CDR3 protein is CASSYLGFNQPQHF. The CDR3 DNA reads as TGTGCCAGCAGTTACTTGGGATTCAATCAGCCCCAGCATTTT.

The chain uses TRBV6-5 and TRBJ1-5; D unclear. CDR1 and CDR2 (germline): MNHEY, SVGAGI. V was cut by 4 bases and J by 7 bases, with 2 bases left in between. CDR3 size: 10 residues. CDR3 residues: CASSSQPQHF. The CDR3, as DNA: TGTGCCAGCAGTTCCCAGCCCCAGCATTTT.

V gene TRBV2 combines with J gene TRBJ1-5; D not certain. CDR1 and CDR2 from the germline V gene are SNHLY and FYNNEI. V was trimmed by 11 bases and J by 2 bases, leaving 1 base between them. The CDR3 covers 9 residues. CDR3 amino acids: CACNQPQHF. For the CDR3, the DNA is TGTGCCTGCAATCAGCCCCAGCATTTT.

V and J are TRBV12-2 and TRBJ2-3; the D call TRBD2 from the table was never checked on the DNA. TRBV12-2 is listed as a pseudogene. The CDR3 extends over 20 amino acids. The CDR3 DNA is TGTGCAAGTCGCTTACCCCGACTAGCGGGGGGACGACGGCGGGCAGATACGCAGTATTTT. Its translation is CASRLPRLAGGRRRADTQYF.

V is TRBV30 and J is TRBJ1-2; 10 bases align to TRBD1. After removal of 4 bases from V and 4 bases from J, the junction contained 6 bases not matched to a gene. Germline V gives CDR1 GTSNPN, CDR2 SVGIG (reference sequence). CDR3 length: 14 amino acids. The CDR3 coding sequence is TGTGCCTGGAACCGACAGGGGGCCGTCTATGGCTACACCTTC. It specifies CAWNRQGAVYGYTF. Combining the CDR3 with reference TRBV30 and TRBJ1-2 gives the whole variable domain SQTIHQWPATLVQPVGSPLSLECTVEGTSNPNLYWYRQAAGRGLQLLFYSVGIGQISSEVPQNLSASRPQDRQFILSSKKLLLSDSGFYLCAWNRQGAVYGYTFGSGTRLTVV.

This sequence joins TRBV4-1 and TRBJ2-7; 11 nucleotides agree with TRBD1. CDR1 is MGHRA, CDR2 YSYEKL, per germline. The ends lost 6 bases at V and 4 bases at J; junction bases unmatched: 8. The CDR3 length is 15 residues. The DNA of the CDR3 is TGCGCCAGCAGTCGCGGGACAGGGGGAATTTACGAGCAGTACTTC. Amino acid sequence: CASSRGTGGIYEQYF.

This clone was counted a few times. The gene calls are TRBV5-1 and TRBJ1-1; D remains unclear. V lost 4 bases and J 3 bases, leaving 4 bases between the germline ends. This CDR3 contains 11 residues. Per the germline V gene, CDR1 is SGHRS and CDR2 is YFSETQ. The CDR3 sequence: CASSGDTEAFF. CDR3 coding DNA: TGCGCCAGCAGCGGAGACACTGAAGCTTTCTTT.

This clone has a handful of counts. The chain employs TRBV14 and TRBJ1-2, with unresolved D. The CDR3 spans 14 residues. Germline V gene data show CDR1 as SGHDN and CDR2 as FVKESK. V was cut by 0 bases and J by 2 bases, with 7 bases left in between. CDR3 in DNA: TGTGCCAGCAGCCAAGACCTGGGCAACTATGGCTACACCTTC. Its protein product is CASSQDLGNYGYTF.

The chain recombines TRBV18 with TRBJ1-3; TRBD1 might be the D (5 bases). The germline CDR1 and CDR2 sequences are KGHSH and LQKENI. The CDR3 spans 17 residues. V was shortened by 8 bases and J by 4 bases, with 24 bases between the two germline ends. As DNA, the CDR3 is TGTGCCAGCAGCCTTTCGGTTACGGGACCGAGGGGAAACACCATATATTTT. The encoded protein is CASSLSVTGPRGNTIYF.

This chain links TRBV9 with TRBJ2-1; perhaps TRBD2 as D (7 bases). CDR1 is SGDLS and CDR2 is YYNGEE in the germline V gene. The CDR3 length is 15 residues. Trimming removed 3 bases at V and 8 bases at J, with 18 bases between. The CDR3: CASSDGGLSLHEQFF. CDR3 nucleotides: TGTGCCAGCAGCGACGGGGGGCTTAGCCTCCATGAGCAGTTCTTC. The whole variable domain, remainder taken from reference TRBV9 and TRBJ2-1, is DSGVTQTPKHLITATGQRVTLRCSPRSGDLSVYWYQQSLDQGLQFLIQYYNGEERAKGNILERFSAQQFPDLHSELNLSSLELGDSALYFCASSDGGLSLHEQFFGPGTRLTVL.

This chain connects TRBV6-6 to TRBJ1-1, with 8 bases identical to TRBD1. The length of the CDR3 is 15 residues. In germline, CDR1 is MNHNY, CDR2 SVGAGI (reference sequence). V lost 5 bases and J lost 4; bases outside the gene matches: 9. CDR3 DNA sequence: TGTGCCAGCAGTGATACAGGGGGAGTGAGCACTGAAGCTTTCTTT. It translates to CASSDTGGVSTEAFF.

The DNA of the CDR3 is TGTGCCAGCAGTCCCCTTGGTTTAGGGAGTACTTACAATGAGCAGTTCTTC. Its protein is CASSPLGLGSTYNEQFF. The chain couples TRBV27 to TRBJ2-1, with TRBD2 as a possible D gene (5 bases). Germline V CDR1 and CDR2: MNHEY, SMNVEV (reference sequence). Trimming removed 5 bases from V and 4 bases from J, with 21 bases in between. This CDR3 has 17 amino acids.

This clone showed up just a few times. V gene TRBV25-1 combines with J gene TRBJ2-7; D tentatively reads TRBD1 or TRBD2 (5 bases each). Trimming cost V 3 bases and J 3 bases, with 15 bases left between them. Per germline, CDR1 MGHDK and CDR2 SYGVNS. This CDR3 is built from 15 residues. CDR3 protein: CASSDSGRRVYEQYF. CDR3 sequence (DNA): TGTGCCAGCAGTGACTCGGGGCGGAGAGTCTACGAGCAGTACTTC.

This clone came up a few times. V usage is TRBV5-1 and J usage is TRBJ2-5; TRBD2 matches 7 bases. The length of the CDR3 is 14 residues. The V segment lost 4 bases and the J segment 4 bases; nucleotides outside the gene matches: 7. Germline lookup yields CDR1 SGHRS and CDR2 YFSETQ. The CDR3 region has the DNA TGCGCCAGCAGCAGGGCTAGCGGACGAGAGACCCAGTACTTC. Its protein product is CASSRASGRETQYF.

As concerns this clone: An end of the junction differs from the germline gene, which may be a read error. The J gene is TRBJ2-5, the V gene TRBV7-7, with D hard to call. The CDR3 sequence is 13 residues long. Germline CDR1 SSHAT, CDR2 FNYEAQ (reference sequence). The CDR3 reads CASSLRLRETQYF. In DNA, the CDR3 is TGTGCTAGCAGCTTGCGGCTGAGAGAGACCCAGTACTTC.

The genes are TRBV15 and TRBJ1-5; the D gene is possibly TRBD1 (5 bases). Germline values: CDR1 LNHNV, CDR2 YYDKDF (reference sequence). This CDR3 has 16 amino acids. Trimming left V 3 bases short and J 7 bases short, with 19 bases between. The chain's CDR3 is CATSRAGGGRDQPQHF. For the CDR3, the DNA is TGTGCCACCAGCAGGGCTGGGGGGGGGAGAGACCAGCCCCAGCATTTT.

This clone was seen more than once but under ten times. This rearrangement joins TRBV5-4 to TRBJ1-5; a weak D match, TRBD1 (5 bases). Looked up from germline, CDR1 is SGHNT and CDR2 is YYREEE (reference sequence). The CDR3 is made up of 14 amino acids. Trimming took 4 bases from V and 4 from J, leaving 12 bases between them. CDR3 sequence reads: CASSTRDGNQPQHF. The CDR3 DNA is TGTGCCAGCAGCACTAGGGACGGAAATCAGCCCCAGCATTTT.

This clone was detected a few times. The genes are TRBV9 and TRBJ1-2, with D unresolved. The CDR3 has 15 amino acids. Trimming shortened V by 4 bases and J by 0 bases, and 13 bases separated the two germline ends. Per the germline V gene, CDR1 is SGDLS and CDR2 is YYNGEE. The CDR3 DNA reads TGTGCCAGCAGCACTAACCCAATGCCTAACTATGGCTACACCTTC. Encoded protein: CASSTNPMPNYGYTF.

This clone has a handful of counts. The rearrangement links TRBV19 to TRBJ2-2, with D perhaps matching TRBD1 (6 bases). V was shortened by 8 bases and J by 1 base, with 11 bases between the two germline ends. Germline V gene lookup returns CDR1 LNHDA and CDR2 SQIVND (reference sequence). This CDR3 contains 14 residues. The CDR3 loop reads CASAPGQNTGELFF. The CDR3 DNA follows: TGTGCCAGTGCTCCGGGACAGAACACCGGGGAGCTGTTTTTT.

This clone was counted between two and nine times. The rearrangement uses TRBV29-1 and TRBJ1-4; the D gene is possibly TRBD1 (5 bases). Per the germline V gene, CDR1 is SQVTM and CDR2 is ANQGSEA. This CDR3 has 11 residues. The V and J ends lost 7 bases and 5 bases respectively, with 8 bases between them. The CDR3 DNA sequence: TGCAGCGGGGGCCCGAATGAAAAACTGTTTTTT. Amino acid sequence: CSGGPNEKLFF.

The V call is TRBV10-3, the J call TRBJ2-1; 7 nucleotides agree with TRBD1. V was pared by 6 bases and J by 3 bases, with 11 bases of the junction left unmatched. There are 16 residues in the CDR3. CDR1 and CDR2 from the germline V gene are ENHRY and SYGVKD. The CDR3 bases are TGTGCCATCAGGGACCCGACAGGGAACCACTACAATGAGCAGTTCTTC. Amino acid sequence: CAIRDPTGNHYNEQFF.

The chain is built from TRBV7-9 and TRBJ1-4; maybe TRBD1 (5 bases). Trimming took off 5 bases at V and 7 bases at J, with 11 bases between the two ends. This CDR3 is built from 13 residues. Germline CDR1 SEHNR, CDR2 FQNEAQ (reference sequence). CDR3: CASSLLGGEKLFF. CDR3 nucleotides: TGTGCCAGCAGCCTTCTTGGGGGTGAAAAACTGTTTTTT. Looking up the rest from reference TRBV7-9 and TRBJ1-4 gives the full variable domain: DTGVSQNPRHKITKRGQNVTFRCDPISEHNRLYWYRQTLGQGPEFLTYFQNEAQLEKSRLLSDRFSAERPKGSFSTLEIQRTEQGDSAMYLCASSLLGGEKLFFGSGTQLSVL.

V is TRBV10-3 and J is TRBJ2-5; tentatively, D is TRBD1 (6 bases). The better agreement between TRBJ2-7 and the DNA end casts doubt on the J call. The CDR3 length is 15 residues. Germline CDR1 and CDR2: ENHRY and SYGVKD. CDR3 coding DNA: TGTGCCATCAGTGTTGGCAGGGGCCCCGTCGACGAGCAGTACTTC. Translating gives CAISVGRGPVDEQYF.

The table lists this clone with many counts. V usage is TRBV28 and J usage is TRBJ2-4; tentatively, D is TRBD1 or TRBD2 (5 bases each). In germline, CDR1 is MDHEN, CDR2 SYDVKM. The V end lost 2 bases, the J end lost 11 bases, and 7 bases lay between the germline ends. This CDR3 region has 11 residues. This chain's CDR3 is CASSLRDLQYF. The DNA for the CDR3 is TGTGCCAGCAGTTTACGGGACCTTCAGTACTTC.

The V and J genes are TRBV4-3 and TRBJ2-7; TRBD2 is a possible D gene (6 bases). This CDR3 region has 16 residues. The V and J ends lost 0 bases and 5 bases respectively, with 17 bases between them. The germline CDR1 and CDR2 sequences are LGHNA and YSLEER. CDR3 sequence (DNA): TGCGCCAGCAGCCAAGATGCGGAGGGAAGCGTTGACGAGCAGTACTTC. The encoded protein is CASSQDAEGSVDEQYF.

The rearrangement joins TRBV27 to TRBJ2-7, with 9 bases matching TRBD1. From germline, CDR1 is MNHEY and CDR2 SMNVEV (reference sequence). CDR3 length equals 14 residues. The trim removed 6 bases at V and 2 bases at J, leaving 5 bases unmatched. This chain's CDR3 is CASRRGQGAYEQYF. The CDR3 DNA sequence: TGTGCCAGCAGACGGGGACAGGGCGCCTACGAGCAGTACTTC.